These T cell receptor beta chains were read from a single sample in a study of CD8 T cells in seronegative destructive rheumatoid arthritis. Sequenced by immunoSEQ multiplex PCR; TCRdb stores in-frame clones only, minus some. The table shows 10,000 to 15,000 clones, with about four fifths occurring only once. Material for sequencing was CD8+ T cells from blood. Every receptor here comes from a woman in her thirties or forties with seronegative destructive rheumatoid arthritis. Both conserved end residues are part of each CDR3. The order of the fields is clone size, D gene, V gene, J gene, CDR3 DNA, CDR3 protein. A D gene is named only where the DNA matches it firmly. A clone size is listed for some rows: how often the clone was seen (once, few, many), or a class if it is expanded.

.	TRBD1	TRBV19	TRBJ1-6	TGTGCCAGTACTTCCGGGACAGGGACCCCCCTCCACTTT	CASTSGTGTPLHF
.	.	TRBV6-1	TRBJ1-1	TGTGCCACCTCGGGGGGGTTCACTGAAGCTTTCTTT	CATSGGFTEAFF
.	TRBD1	TRBV27	TRBJ2-7	TGTGCCAGCAGTTTGCAGGGGGCCACCTACGAGCAGTACTTC	CASSLQGATYEQYF
once	TRBD2	TRBV6-6	TRBJ2-2	TGTGCCAGCAGTCGGGGACTAGCGGGCGGGGAGCTGTTTTTT	CASSRGLAGGELFF
.	TRBD1	TRBV13	TRBJ2-3	TGTGCCAGCAGCCCTAGGGGGCGCTCTCCACGCACAGATACGCAGTATTTT	CASSPRGRSPRTDTQYF
.	.	TRBV4-1	TRBJ1-1	TGCGCCAGCAGCCAAATGGAGACCACTGAAGCTTTCTTT	CASSQMETTEAFF
.	.	TRBV7-3	TRBJ1-6	TGTGCCAGCAGCTCATGGGGCAATTCACCCCTCCACTTT	CASSSWGNSPLHF
.	.	TRBV7-9	TRBJ2-6	TGTGCCAGCAGCGTACAGGGTGGCGGGGCCAACGTCCTGACTTTC	CASSVQGGGANVLTF
.	TRBD1	TRBV28	TRBJ2-1	TGTGCCAGCGGGTATGTGGGGGACAGGGGTATCAATGAGCAGTTCTTC	CASGYVGDRGINEQFF
.	.	TRBV9	TRBJ2-7	TGTGCCAGCAGCCTGATCACAGCCTACGAGCAGTACTTC	CASSLITAYEQYF
.	TRBD1	TRBV11-2	TRBJ1-4	TGTGCCAGCAGCTTAGGCCCTCTCGGGACAGGAGCAAATGAAAAACTGTTTTTT	CASSLGPLGTGANEKLFF
once	TRBD2	TRBV19	TRBJ2-1	TGTGCCAGTAGTATAACTAGCGGGGGGGCATACAATGAGCAGTTCTTC	CASSITSGGAYNEQFF
.	TRBD1	TRBV11-2	TRBJ2-7	TGTGCCAGCAGCTTACTAGGGGGCGACGAGCAGTACTTC	CASSLLGGDEQYF
.	TRBD1	TRBV11-2	TRBJ1-6	TGTGCCAGCAGTCTAGACAGGGAAAAAGGTTCACCCCTCCACTTT	CASSLDREKGSPLHF
.	.	TRBV6-6	TRBJ2-6	TGTGCCAGCAATACTTACTCTGGGGCCAACGTCCTGACTTTC	CASNTYSGANVLTF
.	.	TRBV6-5	TRBJ1-1	TGTGCCAGCAGTTACTTATACAGGGTGAGAGACACTGAAGCTTTCTTT	CASSYLYRVRDTEAFF
.	.	TRBV27	TRBJ1-6	TGTGCCAGCAGTTTGGGCCTTAATTCACCCCTCCACTTT	CASSLGLNSPLHF
.	.	TRBV28	TRBJ2-7	TGTGCCAGCAGCCACAGCTTCTACGAGCAGTACTTC	CASSHSFYEQYF
.	.	TRBV7-8	TRBJ1-5	TGTGCCAGCAGCTTATCAGGGGCCTATAGCAATCAGCCCCAGCATTTT	CASSLSGAYSNQPQHF
.	.	TRBV6-5	TRBJ2-5	TGTGCCAGCACTTCCTACCAAGAGACCCAGTACTTC	CASTSYQETQYF
.	TRBD2	TRBV12-5	TRBJ2-5	TGTGCTAGTGGGGAAGAGCGGGGTGGTAAAAAAGAAGAGACCCAGTACTTC	CASGEERGGKKEETQYF
few	.	TRBV10-3	TRBJ1-6	TGTGCCATCAGTGAGGTGGTCGGGAGTTCACCCCTCCACTTT	CAISEVVGSSPLHF
once	.	TRBV5-1	TRBJ1-1	TGCGCCAGCAGCTTGGAGAGGGTCGTGAACACTGAAGCTTTCTTT	CASSLERVVNTEAFF
.	.	TRBV5-4	TRBJ1-4	TGTGCCAGCAGCTTGGTGGCTGATGAAAAACTGTTTTTT	CASSLVADEKLFF
few	.	TRBV20-1	TRBJ1-5	TGCAGTGCTCTATCCTATTCCCAGCATTTT	CSALSYSQHF
.	.	TRBV12-5	TRBJ1-1	TGTGCTAGTGCCGCCGACAAAATGAACACTGAAGCTTTCTTT	CASAADKMNTEAFF
.	.	TRBV4-1	TRBJ1-2	TGCGCCAGCAGCCTCCCGAGGGAGGGAGGCTACACCTTC	CASSLPREGGYTF
.	TRBD2	TRBV6-6	TRBJ2-2	TGTGCCGGACTAGTTGGAGACACCGGGGAGCTGTTTTTT	CAGLVGDTGELFF
once	TRBD1	TRBV7-8	TRBJ2-3	TGTGCCAGCAAATTCACCCCGGGACAGGGATTCACAGATACGCAGTATTTT	CASKFTPGQGFTDTQYF
.	.	TRBV9	TRBJ1-2	TGTGCCAGCAGCGTAGCTACGCCAGGGGACTATGGCTACACCTTC	CASSVATPGDYGYTF
.	TRBD1	TRBV6-5	TRBJ1-2	TGTGCCAGCAGTTGGAGCGGGACAGGCAGCTATGGCTACACCTTC	CASSWSGTGSYGYTF
.	.	TRBV29-1	TRBJ2-7	TGCAGCGTTGAAGATAGAGGGCTTGGCGAGCAGTACTTC	CSVEDRGLGEQYF
.	.	TRBV11-2	TRBJ1-1	TGTGCCAGCAGCTTTTACCGGGACATGAACACTGAAGCTTTCTTT	CASSFYRDMNTEAFF
.	.	TRBV19	TRBJ2-3	TGTGCCACCGGTCCCCCTAGCACAGATACGCAGTATTTT	CATGPPSTDTQYF
.	TRBD1	TRBV29-1	TRBJ1-2	TGCAGCGTTGATCCAGGGGGAAGCTATGGCTACACCTTC	CSVDPGGSYGYTF
.	.	TRBV29-1	TRBJ1-2	TGCAGCGTTGAAGATGGGAGGGCGCGGAACTATGGCTACACCTTC	CSVEDGRARNYGYTF
.	TRBD1	TRBV19	TRBJ1-4	TGTGCCAGTAGTCTAGCGGCCGGGACAGGGAATGAAAAACTGTTTTTT	CASSLAAGTGNEKLFF
.	.	TRBV28	TRBJ1-1	TGTGCCAGCAGAACGAGTCTAGGTGAAGCTTTCTTT	CASRTSLGEAFF
few	TRBD1	TRBV30	TRBJ1-2	TGTGCTCTGTGTGGTGACAGGGTCGGTGGCTACACCTTC	CALCGDRVGGYTF